These 13 T cell receptor beta chains were all obtained from the same sample, sequenced in a study of blood T cell repertoires in COVID-19. Profiling relied on immunoSEQ multiplex PCR, and the TCRdb table lists in-frame clones only, not all of them. Among fewer than 140,000 clones listed, 84% were seen once. The material sequenced was peripheral blood. Receptor source: a woman aged 55-69 years with acute or convalescent COVID-19.

This rearrangement joins TRBV7-3 to TRBJ2-4; D might be TRBD2 (7 bases). The V and J ends lost 3 bases and 0 bases respectively, with 18 bases between them. This CDR3 comprises 18 residues. Germline CDR1 reads SGHTA; CDR2 reads FQGTGA. Here the CDR3 DNA reads TGTGCCAGCAGCTTCGGGGGGCTAGCGGAGCTAGCCAAAAACATTCAGTACTTC. Amino acid sequence: CASSFGGLAELAKNIQYF.

The rearrangement links TRBV18 to TRBJ2-3, with TRBD2 matching 8 bases. This CDR3 spans 18 amino acids. V dropped 2 bases and J dropped 0; count of bases not matched to a gene: 10. Germline V gene sequence: CDR1 KGHSH, CDR2 LQKENI. CDR3 DNA: TGTGCCAGCTCACCATCCGGCGGGAGGCCGATAAGCACAGATACGCAGTATTTT. Its translation is CASSPSGGRPISTDTQYF.

There are a few counts of this clone. V and J are TRBV4-1 and TRBJ2-7, with a tentative D call TRBD2 (5 bases). Per germline, CDR1 MGHRA and CDR2 YSYEKL. V shed 4 bases and J shed 7 bases, with 14 bases lying between them. The CDR3 covers 13 residues. CDR3 in DNA: TGCGCCAGCAGCCCCGAGGGCAGGATGGAGCAGTACTTC. This translates into CASSPEGRMEQYF.

The CDR3 reads CASSLDGGAEEKLFF. CDR3 nucleotide sequence: TGCGCCAGCAGCTTGGACGGAGGGGCTGAAGAAAAACTGTTTTTT. The chain couples TRBV5-1 to TRBJ1-4, with D maybe TRBD1 (5 bases). The CDR3 has 15 residues. The V end lost 0 bases, the J end lost 8 bases, and 14 bases lay between the germline ends. Germline assignment: CDR1 SGHRS and CDR2 YFSETQ.

V is TRBV28 and J is TRBJ2-1; TRBD2 agrees at 12 bases. Germline lookup yields CDR1 MDHEN and CDR2 SYDVKM. CDR3 length: 16 amino acids. The J segment lost 6 bases and the V segment lost 3 bases, leaving 6 bases of the junction unmatched. The chain's CDR3 is CASSLPTSGRGNEQFF. In DNA, the CDR3 is TGTGCCAGCAGTTTGCCGACTAGCGGGAGAGGCAATGAGCAGTTCTTC.

The chain recombines TRBV7-9 with TRBJ2-2; D possibly corresponds to TRBD2 (5 bases). V lost 5 bases and J lost 6, with 10 bases in between. CDR3 length: 13 residues. CDR1 and CDR2 from the germline V gene are SEHNR and FQNEAQ (reference sequence). The CDR3 protein is CASSIGGPGELFF. The CDR3 DNA reads TGTGCCAGCAGCATAGGAGGTCCCGGGGAGCTGTTTTTT.

The rearrangement links TRBV28 to TRBJ1-2, with a weak D call TRBD1 (6 bases). Looked up from germline, CDR1 is MDHEN and CDR2 is SYDVKM. Trimming cost V 6 bases and J 3 bases, with 11 bases left between them. There are 13 residues in the CDR3. This chain's CDR3 is CASRSGVDYGYTF. In DNA, the CDR3 is TGTGCCAGCAGGTCAGGGGTCGACTATGGCTACACCTTC.

J is TRBJ2-1 and V is TRBV5-1; D is perhaps TRBD1 (6 bases). The CDR3 contains 17 residues. The V gene's germline CDR1 is SGHRS and CDR2 YFSETQ. Trimming stripped 6 bases from V and 10 bases from J, with 29 bases between. CDR3 protein: CASTALRGGTVQGEQFF. The CDR3 region has the DNA TGCGCCAGCACCGCCCTCCGTGGAGGTACCGTCCAGGGGGAGCAGTTCTTC.

This chain joins TRBV27 and TRBJ1-6; 9 bases are a match to TRBD1. This CDR3 has 13 residues. J was trimmed by 10 bases and V by 7 bases; bases with no gene match: 5. Per the germline V gene, CDR1 is MNHEY and CDR2 is SMNVEV (reference sequence). This CDR3 is CASNRDRDSPLHF. Written as DNA, the CDR3 is TGTGCCAGCAACCGGGACAGGGACTCACCCCTCCACTTT.

This clone has a handful of counts. J is TRBJ1-3 and V is TRBV3-1 (or the pseudogene TRBV3-2), with no clear D. V lost 0 bases to trimming and J lost 4 bases, with 13 bases between them. Germline values: CDR1 LGHDT, CDR2 YNNKEL (reference sequence). CDR3 size: 16 residues. The CDR3: CASSQDFSVFGNTIYF. In DNA form, the CDR3 reads TGTGCCAGCAGCCAAGATTTTTCAGTGTTCGGAAACACCATATATTTT.

This clone was seen just once. The gene calls are TRBV19 and TRBJ1-6; D is unclear. Deletions cut 3 bases from V and 0 bases from J, with 12 bases between. Germline loops: CDR1 LNHDA, CDR2 SQIVND (reference sequence). The CDR3 is 17 amino acids. The CDR3 region is CASSINEPSSYNSPLHF. CDR3 nucleotide sequence: TGTGCCAGTAGTATCAATGAACCGAGCTCCTATAATTCACCCCTCCACTTT.

The chain carries TRBV30 and TRBJ1-6, with D perhaps TRBD1 (6 bases). The CDR3 loop spans 14 amino acids. V was cut by 2 bases and J by 5 bases, with 10 bases left in between. Per the germline V gene, CDR1 is GTSNPN and CDR2 is SVGIG (reference sequence). The CDR3 region has the DNA TGTGCCTGGAGTCGAGGACAGAATAATTCACCCCTCCACTTT. Its translation: CAWSRGQNNSPLHF.

Only one count was recorded for this clone. J is TRBJ2-5 and V is TRBV30, with 8 bases matching TRBD1. Germline V lookup: CDR1 GTSNPN, CDR2 SVGIG (reference sequence). The trim removed 4 bases at V and 5 bases at J, leaving 9 bases unmatched. The CDR3 extends over 14 amino acids. The CDR3 here is CAWTTGAPPETQYF. CDR3 nucleotide sequence: TGTGCCTGGACGACAGGGGCCCCCCCCGAGACCCAGTACTTC.